Listed below are T cell receptor beta chains from one sample, sequenced in a study of blood T cell repertoires in COVID-19. Clones were sequenced by immunoSEQ multiplex PCR, and TCRdb holds only the in-frame ones, with some missing. Of hundreds of thousands of clones detected, 65% to 85% appear once; the ten largest clones hold around 1.3%. The specimen was peripheral blood. The receptors were sampled from a woman aged 25-40 years with COVID-19, enrolled during active disease. The CDR3 runs from the conserved cysteine through the conserved F or W. D genes are given only for firm matches. Some rows mark clone size as missing; the rest say once, few, many or name a class of expanded clone.

d_call j_call clone_size v_call cdr3_nt cdr3_aa
TRBD1 TRBJ1-6 NA TRBV2 TGTGCCAGCAGGGGACAGGCCCTCCACTTT CASRGQALHF
TRBD1 TRBJ2-5 NA TRBV11-3 TGTGCCAGCAGCTCCGCCTCCGACAGGGGGCGAGAGACCCAGTACTTC CASSSASDRGRETQYF
TRBD2 TRBJ2-2 NA TRBV5-1 TGCGCCCACACCCCCCTACTAGCGGCGGGTAACGGGGAGCTGTTTTTT CAHTPLLAAGNGELFF
NA TRBJ2-7 NA TRBV7-9 TGTGCCAGCAGCTCGCCGGGACTGGACTACGAGCAGTACTTC CASSSPGLDYEQYF
NA TRBJ1-1 NA TRBV28 TGTGCCAGCACCCAAGGAGCGGTACACGGCGCTGAAGCTTTCTTT CASTQGAVHGAEAFF
NA TRBJ2-7 NA TRBV28 TGTGCCAGCGGACAGCTAGGCCCAACCTACGAGCAGTACTTC CASGQLGPTYEQYF
NA TRBJ1-2 NA TRBV4-2 TGTGCCAGCAGCCAAGCCCACAGCCAAGACCTCTATGGCTACACCTTC CASSQAHSQDLYGYTF
TRBD2 TRBJ2-3 NA TRBV5-6 TGTGCCAGCAGCACACTAGCGGGAGTAGATACGCAGTATTTT CASSTLAGVDTQYF
TRBD1 TRBJ2-1 NA TRBV24-1 TGTGCCACCAGTGACACCGGGACAGGTTCCTACAATGAGCAGTTCTTC CATSDTGTGSYNEQFF
TRBD2 TRBJ2-1 NA TRBV6-2/TRBV6-3 TGTGCCAGCAGTTTGACTAGCGGGGGTTGGGATGAGCAGTTCTTC CASSLTSGGWDEQFF
NA TRBJ1-3 NA TRBV13 TGTGCCAGCAGCGACAGCAGCTCTGGAAACACCATATATTTT CASSDSSSGNTIYF
NA TRBJ1-1 NA TRBV30 TGTGCCTGGAGACCCTCTCAGGGGGAAGCTTTCTTT CAWRPSQGEAFF
TRBD1 TRBJ1-5 once TRBV27 TGTGCCAGCAGTTTAGGGACAGGGAGTTATCAGCCCCAGCATTTT CASSLGTGSYQPQHF
TRBD2 TRBJ2-5 NA TRBV28 TGTGCCAGCAGACTTGCGGGGGGTCAAGAGACCCAGTACTTC CASRLAGGQETQYF
NA TRBJ2-2 few TRBV5-4 TGTGCCAGCAGCTTTGGGGGGAGTGGGGACTCGAACACCGGGGAGCTGTTTTTT CASSFGGSGDSNTGELFF
NA TRBJ2-4 NA TRBV5-4 TGTGCCAGCAGCCGACCGGACGGGGGTGGCGGGGAAAACATTCAGTACTTC CASSRPDGGGGENIQYF
NA TRBJ1-1 NA TRBV20-1 TGCAGTGCTAGGGATCGGGAAGTAGCTTTCTTT CSARDREVAFF
NA TRBJ1-3 NA TRBV28 TGTGCCAGCAGTTTGGGGGGGTCTGGAAACACCATATATTTT CASSLGGSGNTIYF
TRBD2 TRBJ2-5 NA TRBV30 TGTGCCTGGAGTGTTGTAGCGGGAGGGCCGGGGGAGACCCAGTACTTC CAWSVVAGGPGETQYF
TRBD1 TRBJ2-4 NA TRBV2 TGTGCCAGCAGTATTTCACAGGGGGCCAACATTCAGTACTTC CASSISQGANIQYF
TRBD1 TRBJ2-1 once TRBV7-3 TGTGCCAGCAGCTTAACGGGACAGGCCTTAGGGGAGCAGTTCTTC CASSLTGQALGEQFF
NA TRBJ1-2 NA TRBV12-3/TRBV12-4 TGTGCCAGCAGGCCTACGGTGCACTATGGCTACACTTTC CASRPTVHYGYTF
NA TRBJ1-2 NA TRBV4-1 TGCGCCAGCAGCCAAGATCAGGGTCCTTATGGCTACACCTTC CASSQDQGPYGYTF
TRBD1 TRBJ2-3 NA TRBV6-4 TGTGCCAGCAGTGACTCACTACAGGGGGATACAGATACGCAGTATTTT CASSDSLQGDTDTQYF
TRBD1 TRBJ1-5 few TRBV4-2 TGTGCCAGCAGCCAAGAAGGGACAGTCCATCAGCCCCAGCATTTT CASSQEGTVHQPQHF
NA TRBJ1-1 NA TRBV5-1 TGCGCCAGCAGCTTGGTGGGTGGACTCACTGAAGCTTTCTTT CASSLVGGLTEAFF
NA TRBJ1-4 few TRBV30 TGTGCCTGGAGTGGACAGCCAACTAATGAAAAACTGTTTTTT CAWSGQPTNEKLFF